What follows are 11 T cell receptor beta chains derived from one specimen sequenced in a study of blood T cells in healthy people across ages (dated by TCRdb to the mid-2010s). Libraries were made using 5' RACE. Instrument used: Illumina HiSeq 2500. A second PCR of 7 to 11 cycles was performed with a sample-barcoded 5' primer and a J-beta primer mix. TCRdb ran its own pipeline on the public reads, namely fastp trimming at Q25 and MiXCR clone calling, and kept in-frame beta chains. For every CDR3 protein sequence, its rows merge into one entry that carries the most common genes and DNA. This sample gives about 1,500,000 distinct CDR3 sequences in total; 28% of them show up just once. Around 7.7% of the sample is held by the ten biggest clonotypes. The specimen was blood. The receptors derive from a woman aged 25 to 39 in good health.

This clonotype appeared many times. The chain employs TRBV4-1 and TRBJ2-7; D may correspond to TRBD1 or TRBD2 (6 bases each). The CDR3 has 13 residues. Germline loops: CDR1 MGHRA, CDR2 YSYEKL. The V gene lost 4 bases and the J gene lost 4 bases, with 11 bases spanning the gap. The CDR3 loop is CASSPGAGYEQYF. The CDR3 region has the DNA TGCGCCAGCAGCCCGGGGGCAGGGTACGAGCAGTACTTC.

The J gene is TRBJ2-5, the V gene TRBV11-2; D is perhaps TRBD1 (6 bases). V shed 5 bases and J shed 5 bases, with 15 bases lying between them. This CDR3 has 14 residues. Per the germline V gene, CDR1 is SGHAT and CDR2 is FQNNGV. CDR3 bases: TGTGCCAGCAGCGGACAGACGGTAGGGGAGACCCAGTACTTC. Translating gives CASSGQTVGETQYF.

This clonotype was recorded at least ten times. The chain joins TRBV12-3 or TRBV12-4 to TRBJ2-5; D may be TRBD2 (6 bases). The CDR3 extends over 16 amino acids. Trimming shortened V by 4 bases and J by 5 bases, and 20 bases separated the two germline ends. The CDR3 is CASSSSGTPIGETQYF. The CDR3 DNA reads as TGTGCCAGCAGTTCGTCCGGGACTCCGATTGGTGAGACCCAGTACTTC.

The chain links TRBV7-9 to TRBJ2-7; D gene ambiguous. This CDR3 spans 13 amino acids. Trimming cost V 0 bases and J 4 bases, with 7 bases left between them. Germline CDR1 SEHNR, CDR2 FQNEAQ (reference sequence). The CDR3 DNA follows: TGTGCCAGCAGCTTAGCTGAGAGATACGAGCAGTACTTC. Amino acids: CASSLAERYEQYF.

In nucleotides, the CDR3 is TGTGCCAGCAGCTTGGACCTGGACAGGGAAGATGAGCAGTTCTTC. It codes for CASSLDLDREDEQFF. This chain connects TRBV5-5 to TRBJ2-1, with 8 bases lining up with TRBD1. J was trimmed by 8 bases and V by 0 bases; bases with no gene match: 7. The CDR3 spans 15 residues. Germline loops: CDR1 SGHKS, CDR2 YYEKEE (reference sequence).

V usage is TRBV7-8 and J usage is TRBJ2-2, with TRBD2 as a possible D gene (6 bases). Per the germline V gene, CDR1 is SGHVS and CDR2 is FQNEAQ. The CDR3 has 17 residues. V lost 3 bases and J lost 3, with 17 bases in between. CDR3 DNA sequence: TGTGCCAGCAGCTTCTACCAGACTAGTCGGGACACCGGGGAGCTGTTTTTT. It translates to CASSFYQTSRDTGELFF.

This chain's CDR3 is CSASPAGGSTDTQYF. DNA for the CDR3: TGCAGTGCTAGTCCAGCGGGAGGCAGCACAGATACGCAGTATTTT. The chain joins TRBV20-1 to TRBJ2-3, with TRBD2 matching 9 bases. The germline V gene encodes CDR1 DFQATT and CDR2 SNEGSKA (reference sequence). Trimming at V came to 3 bases and at J to 0 bases, leaving 4 bases not matched to a gene. The CDR3 has 15 amino acids.

V gene TRBV7-9 combines with J gene TRBJ2-7; no clear D gene. The ends were cut back, 5 bases at V and 2 bases at J, with 13 bases in the middle. In germline, CDR1 is SEHNR, CDR2 FQNEAQ (reference sequence). This CDR3 has 14 amino acids. The CDR3 DNA reads TGTGCCAGCAGCCCTACCCAAGAGGCCTACGAGCAGTACTTC. Encoded protein: CASSPTQEAYEQYF.

In the case of this clonotype: One end of the junction fails to match germline, which may point to a read error. This chain links TRBV6-5 with TRBJ1-2; maybe TRBD1 (5 bases). Germline CDR1 reads MNHEY; CDR2 reads SVGAGI. This CDR3 contains 20 residues. CDR3 sequence (DNA): TGTGCCAGCAGTTACTCGAATGTCCGGTTTACAGGCCAATCGAACTATGACTACACCTTC. Translating gives CASSYSNVRFTGQSNYDYTF.

This clonotype occurred a few times. The gene calls are TRBV6-5 and TRBJ1-1, with D perhaps matching TRBD1 (5 bases). The CDR3 runs 12 residues. With 5 bases removed from V and 5 bases from J, the gap between germline ends came to 9 bases. Per the germline V gene, CDR1 is MNHEY and CDR2 is SVGAGI. This chain's CDR3 is CASSGTGTEAFF. The CDR3 bases are TGTGCCAGCAGTGGGACCGGGACTGAAGCTTTCTTT.

This rearrangement joins TRBV6-6 to TRBJ2-1; 7 nucleotides align to TRBD2. The trim removed 6 bases at V and 6 bases at J, leaving 5 bases unmatched. The CDR3 has 13 amino acids. In germline, CDR1 is MNHNY, CDR2 SVGAGI (reference sequence). CDR3 nucleotide sequence: TGTGCCAGCAGCCACCGGGAGGCCAATGAGCAGTTCTTC. Translated, it gives CASSHREANEQFF.